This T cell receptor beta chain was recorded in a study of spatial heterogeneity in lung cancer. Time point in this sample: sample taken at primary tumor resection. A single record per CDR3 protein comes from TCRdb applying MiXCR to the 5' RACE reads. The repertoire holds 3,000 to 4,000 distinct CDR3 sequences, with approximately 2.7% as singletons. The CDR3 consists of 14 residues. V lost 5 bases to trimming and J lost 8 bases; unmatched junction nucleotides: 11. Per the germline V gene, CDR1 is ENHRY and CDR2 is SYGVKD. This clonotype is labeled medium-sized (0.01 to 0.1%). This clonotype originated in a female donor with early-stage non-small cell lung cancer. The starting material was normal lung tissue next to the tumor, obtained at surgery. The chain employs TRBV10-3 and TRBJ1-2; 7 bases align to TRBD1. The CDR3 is CAISRDNRGEGYTF. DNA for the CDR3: TGTGCCATCAGTCGAGATAACAGGGGTGAGGGCTACACCTTC.